These 14 T cell receptor beta chains came from one sample sequenced in a study of blood T cell repertoires in COVID-19 (dated by TCRdb to 2020 to 2021). Receptor amplification or capture employed the immunoSEQ multiplex PCR assay. In its TCRdb copy, this immuneACCESS table keeps in-frame sequences only and misses some clones. Where compared with another copy, unresolved V genes explain less than half of these, and the others have no known cause. In this sample the table shows under 300,000 clones, about nine tenths of which occur a single time. Under 2.5% of the sample is held by the ten biggest clonotypes. Sequenced: PBMCs or T cells enriched from blood (not recorded which). The receptors originated from a woman in her sixties who had recovered from COVID-19.

The gene calls are TRBV2 and TRBJ2-3; D gene uncertain. The CDR3 contains 11 residues. Germline V gives CDR1 SNHLY, CDR2 FYNNEI. V gave up 9 bases and J gave up 10 bases, with 14 bases separating them. In DNA form, the CDR3 reads TGTGCCAGTGAGGTCGGCCAATCGCAGTATTTT. Translated: CASEVGQSQYF.

V is TRBV2 and J is TRBJ2-7; 8 nucleotides match TRBD2. The CDR3 covers 15 residues. J was trimmed by 2 bases and V by 3 bases; bases with no gene match: 6. Germline V CDR1 and CDR2: SNHLY, FYNNEI. CDR3 loop: CASSESRGVTYEQYF. The CDR3, as DNA: TGTGCCAGCAGTGAGTCGCGGGGGGTAACCTACGAGCAGTACTTC.

V is TRBV11-3 and J is TRBJ2-2; D not certain. The CDR3 has 13 amino acids. Germline V gives CDR1 SGHNT, CDR2 YENEEA. Trimming took off 5 bases at V and 8 bases at J, with 12 bases between the two ends. The CDR3 is CASSPRRGGELFF. The CDR3 DNA follows: TGTGCCAGCAGCCCACGCCGAGGAGGGGAGCTGTTTTTT.

In DNA, the CDR3 is TGTGCCAGCAGCTTAGCCGGACTCAGCGTCTATGGCTACACCTTC. This encodes CASSLAGLSVYGYTF. This chain connects TRBV7-2 to TRBJ1-2; D is unresolved. Trimming stripped 0 bases from V and 4 bases from J, with 12 bases between. The CDR3 contains 15 residues. Germline CDR1 is SGHTA and CDR2 is FQGNSA.

The chain uses TRBV11-1 and TRBJ1-2; D ambiguous. The ends were cut back, 5 bases at V and 9 bases at J, with 19 bases in the middle. Germline V gene lookup returns CDR1 SGHAT and CDR2 FQDESV (reference sequence). This CDR3 region has 14 residues. The CDR3 DNA reads as TGTGCCAGCAGCGATGACCGGGAGACGGTCCGCTACACCTTC. Translation gives CASSDDRETVRYTF.

The V gene is TRBV19, the J gene TRBJ1-6; D is possibly TRBD1 (6 bases). Germline loops: CDR1 LNHDA, CDR2 SQIVND (reference sequence). The CDR3 length is 15 residues. V was shortened by 4 bases and J by 6 bases, with 13 bases between the two germline ends. Here the CDR3 reads CASSTTQGLNSPLHF. The CDR3 nucleotides read TGTGCCAGTAGTACCACACAGGGTCTTAATTCACCCCTCCACTTT.

The chain is built from TRBV5-1 and TRBJ2-3; maybe TRBD2 (5 bases). The V gene lost 2 bases and the J gene lost 2 bases, with 15 bases spanning the gap. Germline values: CDR1 SGHRS, CDR2 YFSETQ. The length of the CDR3 is 16 residues. CDR3 in amino acids: CASSLETTPHTDTQYF. The CDR3 coding sequence is TGCGCCAGCAGCTTAGAGACTACCCCCCACACAGATACGCAGTATTTT.

The chain links TRBV10-3 to TRBJ1-2, with TRBD1 matching 9 bases. The CDR3 covers 14 residues. Looked up from germline, CDR1 is ENHRY and CDR2 is SYGVKD. After removal of 6 bases from V and 4 bases from J, the junction contained 6 bases not matched to a gene. The CDR3 sequence: CAIRNGTGSYGYTF. CDR3 DNA sequence: TGTGCCATCAGAAACGGGACAGGGAGCTATGGCTACACCTTC.

Worth noting for this clone: At one end, the junction sequence differs from germline, possibly due to a read error. The chain joins TRBV10-3 to TRBJ2-3, with 10 bases lining up with TRBD2. CDR1 is ENHRY and CDR2 is SYGVKD in the germline V gene. The CDR3 spans 12 residues. The CDR3, as DNA: TGCGCAAGCGGGGGGGGCACAGATACGCAGTATTTT. It translates to CASGGGTDTQYF.

The V gene is TRBV28, the J gene TRBJ2-1; tentative D call: TRBD1 (6 bases). Looked up from germline, CDR1 is MDHEN and CDR2 is SYDVKM. The CDR3 has 15 residues. Trimming pared 4 bases from V and 1 base from J, leaving 11 bases between. Written as DNA, the CDR3 is TGTGCCAGCAGTTCGACAGGTACATCCTACAATGAGCAGTTCTTC. As protein: CASSSTGTSYNEQFF.

The chain carries TRBV10-2 and TRBJ2-7; D possibly corresponds to TRBD1 (5 bases). Germline-derived CDR1 and CDR2 are WSHSY and SAAADI. CDR3 length: 13 residues. V dropped 7 bases and J dropped 3 bases, with 13 bases sitting between them. The CDR3 DNA reads as TGCGCCAGCACGAAGATTGACAGCTACGAGCAGTACTTC. It codes for CASTKIDSYEQYF.

This sequence joins TRBV2 and TRBJ2-5, with D possibly TRBD2 on 6 matching bases. The V end lost 5 bases, the J end lost 3 bases, and 13 bases lay between the germline ends. The CDR3 runs 14 residues. Germline V gives CDR1 SNHLY, CDR2 FYNNEI. CDR3 protein: CASSRSSSEETQYF. In nucleotides, the CDR3 is TGTGCCAGCAGTAGGTCGTCTAGCGAAGAGACCCAGTACTTC.

The rearrangement joins TRBV11-2 to TRBJ2-1; 8 bases line up with TRBD1. Germline lookup yields CDR1 SGHAT and CDR2 FQNNGV. Germline trimming cut 5 bases from V and 4 bases from J; bases unmatched to any gene: 10. The CDR3 is 16 amino acids. The CDR3 region has the DNA TGTGCCAGCAGCGTAACCGGGACAGGTCAGTACAATGAGCAGTTCTTC. It encodes CASSVTGTGQYNEQFF.

The chain joins TRBV21-1 to TRBJ2-1; the D segment call TRBD2 is taken from the table without a DNA check. TRBV21-1 is a listed pseudogene. There are 17 residues in the CDR3. The CDR3 loop is CARRAGWAGVDYNEQFF. CDR3 DNA: TGTGCCAGGCGCGCAGGGTGGGCGGGAGTTGACTACAATGAGCAGTTCTTC.